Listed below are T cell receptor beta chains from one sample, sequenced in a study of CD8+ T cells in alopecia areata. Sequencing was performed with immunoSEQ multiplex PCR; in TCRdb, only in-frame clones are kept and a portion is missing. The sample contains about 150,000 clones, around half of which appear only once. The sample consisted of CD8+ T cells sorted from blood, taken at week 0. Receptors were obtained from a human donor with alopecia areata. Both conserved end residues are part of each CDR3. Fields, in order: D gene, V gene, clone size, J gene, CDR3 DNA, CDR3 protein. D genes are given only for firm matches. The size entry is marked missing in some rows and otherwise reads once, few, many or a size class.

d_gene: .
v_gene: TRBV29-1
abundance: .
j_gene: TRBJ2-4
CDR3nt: TGCAGCGTTGAAGATAACTCCGCGGAAAACATTCAGTACTTC
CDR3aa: CSVEDNSAENIQYF

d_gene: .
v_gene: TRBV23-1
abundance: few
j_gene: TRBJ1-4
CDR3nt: TGCGCCAGCAGTCCGAGACAGCCGTATGAAAAACTGTTTTTT
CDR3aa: CASSPRQPYEKLFF

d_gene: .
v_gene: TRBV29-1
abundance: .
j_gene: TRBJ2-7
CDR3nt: TGCAGCGTTGAGACAGTAAGCTCCTACGAGCAGTACTTC
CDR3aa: CSVETVSSYEQYF

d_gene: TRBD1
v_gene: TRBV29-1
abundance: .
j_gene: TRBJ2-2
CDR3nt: TGCAGCGCCGAAGTACTGACAGGGCGGTCCGGGGAGCTGTTTTTT
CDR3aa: CSAEVLTGRSGELFF

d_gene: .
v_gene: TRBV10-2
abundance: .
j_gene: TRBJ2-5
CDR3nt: TGCGCCAGCAGGGGGGGACCTTCCGGGTCCCAGTACTTC
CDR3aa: CASRGGPSGSQYF

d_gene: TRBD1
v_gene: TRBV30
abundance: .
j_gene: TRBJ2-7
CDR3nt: TGTGCCTGGAGTGTAGGGACAGGCGCCTACGAGCAGTACTTC
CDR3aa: CAWSVGTGAYEQYF

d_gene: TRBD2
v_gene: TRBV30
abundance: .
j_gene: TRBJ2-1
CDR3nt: TGTGCCTGCTCGGGACTAGCGGGGTCCTTAAATGAGCAGTTCTTC
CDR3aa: CACSGLAGSLNEQFF

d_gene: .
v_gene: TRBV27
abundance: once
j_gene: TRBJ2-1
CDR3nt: TGTGCCAGCAGTTTATCGGGGGCCGGTGAGCAGTTCTTC
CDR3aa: CASSLSGAGEQFF

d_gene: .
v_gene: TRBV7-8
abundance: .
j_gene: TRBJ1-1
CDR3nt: TGTGCCAGCAGCTTATCGGCAGCGAACACTGAAGCTTTCTTT
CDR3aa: CASSLSAANTEAFF

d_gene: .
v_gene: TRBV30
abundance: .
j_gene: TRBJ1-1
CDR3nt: TGTGCCTGGAGTGTAGGTGTAGGAGGCCTGGGAGCTTTCTTT
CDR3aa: CAWSVGVGGLGAFF

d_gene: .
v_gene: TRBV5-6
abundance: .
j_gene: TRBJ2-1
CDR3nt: TGTGCCAGCAGCTTGGCCCGTGAGCAGTTCTTC
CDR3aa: CASSLAREQFF

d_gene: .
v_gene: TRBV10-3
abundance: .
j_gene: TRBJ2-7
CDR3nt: TGTGCCATCAGTGAGTCCCCATATGAGCAGTACTTC
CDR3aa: CAISESPYEQYF

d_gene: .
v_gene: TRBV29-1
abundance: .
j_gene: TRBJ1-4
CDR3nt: TGCAGCGTCCTAAATGAAAAACTGTTTTTT
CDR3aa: CSVLNEKLFF

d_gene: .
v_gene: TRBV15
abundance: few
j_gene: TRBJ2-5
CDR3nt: TGTGCCACCAGCAGAGATCTCGGAGGAGGGACCCAGTACTTC
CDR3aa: CATSRDLGGGTQYF

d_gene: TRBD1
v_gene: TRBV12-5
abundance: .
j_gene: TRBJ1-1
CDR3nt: TGTGCTAGTGGTTTGGTAATTGGGACAGCTGCACAAGAAGCTTTCTTT
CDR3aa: CASGLVIGTAAQEAFF

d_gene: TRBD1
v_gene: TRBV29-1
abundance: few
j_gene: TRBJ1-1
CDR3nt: TGCAGCGTTAAGACAGGGGAAGCTTTCTTT
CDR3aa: CSVKTGEAFF

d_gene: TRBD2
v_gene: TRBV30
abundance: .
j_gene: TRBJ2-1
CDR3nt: TGTGCCTGGAGTGTACGAAGCGGGGTTGACAATGAGCAGTTCTTC
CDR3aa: CAWSVRSGVDNEQFF